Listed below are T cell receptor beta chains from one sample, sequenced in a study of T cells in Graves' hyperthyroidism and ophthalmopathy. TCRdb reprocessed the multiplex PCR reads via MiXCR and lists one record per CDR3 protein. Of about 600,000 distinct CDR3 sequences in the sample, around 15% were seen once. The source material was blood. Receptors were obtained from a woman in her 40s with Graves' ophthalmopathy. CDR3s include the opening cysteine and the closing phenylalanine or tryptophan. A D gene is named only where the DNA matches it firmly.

CDR3: CASSIRENYGYTF; D: NA; V: TRBV12-3/TRBV12-4; J: TRBJ1-2
CDR3: CASRYDKSSYNEQFF; D: NA; V: TRBV12-3/TRBV12-4; J: TRBJ2-1
CDR3: CASSRYAGTSRGNEQFF; D: TRBD2; V: TRBV7-2; J: TRBJ2-1
CDR3: CSVSAGAHYEQYF; D: TRBD2; V: TRBV29-1; J: TRBJ2-7
CDR3: CASSLGGGDVDPQHF; D: NA; V: TRBV5-1; J: TRBJ1-5
CDR3: CASSAHPTIGEQYF; D: NA; V: TRBV11-1; J: TRBJ2-7
CDR3: CASKPRGTGGYDTQYF; D: TRBD1; V: TRBV12-3/TRBV12-4; J: TRBJ2-3
CDR3: CASNYRTGAMNTEAFF; D: TRBD1; V: TRBV6-1; J: TRBJ1-1
CDR3: CSASMSNRGYNEQFF; D: NA; V: TRBV20-1; J: TRBJ2-1
CDR3: CASSSPGIPNTEAFF; D: NA; V: TRBV27; J: TRBJ1-1
CDR3: CSASQLATEQYF; D: NA; V: TRBV20-1; J: TRBJ2-7
CDR3: CASSNQPQHF; D: NA; V: TRBV28; J: TRBJ1-5
CDR3: CASRRYGGQAKTEAFF; D: NA; V: TRBV6-1; J: TRBJ1-1
CDR3: CASSLGPPGGGEAFF; D: NA; V: TRBV13; J: TRBJ1-1
CDR3: CASSLDGTGWETQYF; D: TRBD1; V: TRBV7-9; J: TRBJ2-5
CDR3: CASRSSGGGDTQYF; D: NA; V: TRBV25-1; J: TRBJ2-3
CDR3: CASSLKPVSYEQYF; D: NA; V: TRBV27; J: TRBJ2-7
CDR3: CASSLWREGQDTQYF; D: TRBD2; V: TRBV28; J: TRBJ2-3
CDR3: CAWSVGDTDTGELFF; D: NA; V: TRBV30; J: TRBJ2-2
CDR3: CASSSGQGVQETQYF; D: TRBD1; V: TRBV11-2; J: TRBJ2-5
CDR3: CASTIGAVNQPQHF; D: NA; V: TRBV6-1; J: TRBJ1-5
CDR3: CASSLEGAGGRNEQFF; D: TRBD2; V: TRBV11-2; J: TRBJ2-1
CDR3: CASSELRGGFGSPLHF; D: NA; V: TRBV11-2; J: TRBJ1-6
CDR3: CASSPAASGNAYEQYF; D: TRBD2; V: TRBV6-1; J: TRBJ2-7
CDR3: CAISESSGTGNEQYF; D: TRBD1; V: TRBV10-3; J: TRBJ2-7